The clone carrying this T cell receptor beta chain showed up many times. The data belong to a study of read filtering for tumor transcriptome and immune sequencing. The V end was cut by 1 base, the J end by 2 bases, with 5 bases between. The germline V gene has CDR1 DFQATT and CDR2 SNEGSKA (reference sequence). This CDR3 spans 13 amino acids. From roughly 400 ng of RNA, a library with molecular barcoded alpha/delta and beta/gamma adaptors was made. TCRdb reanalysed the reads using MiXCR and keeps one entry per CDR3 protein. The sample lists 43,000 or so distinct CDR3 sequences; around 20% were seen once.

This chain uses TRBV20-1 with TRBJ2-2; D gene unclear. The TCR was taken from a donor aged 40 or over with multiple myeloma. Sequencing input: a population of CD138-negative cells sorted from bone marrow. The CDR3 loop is CSARGSNTGELFF. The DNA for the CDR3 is TGCAGTGCTAGAGGGAGTAACACCGGGGAGCTGTTTTTT.